The next 27 T cell receptor beta chains were all read from a single sample in a study of CD8+ T cells in alopecia areata. RNA extraction was followed by reverse transcription into cDNA, which acted as the sequencing template. The assay was immunoSEQ multiplex PCR, and TCRdb's table has in-frame clones only and misses some. The sample yields about 180,000 clones, 50% to 70% seen once. Material: CD4+ T cells sorted from blood, obtained at week 0. These receptors all stem from a human donor with alopecia areata.

The chain combines TRBV6-1 with TRBJ1-2; D is uncertain. The germline V and J ends were trimmed by 4 bases and 4 bases, with 13 bases remaining between them. The germline V gene encodes CDR1 MNHNS and CDR2 SASEGT. CDR3 length: 14 residues. The CDR3 here is CASSAPGRVYGYTF. CDR3 bases: TGTGCCAGCAGTGCCCCTGGCCGCGTCTATGGCTACACCTTC.

This clone was seen a few times. The V call is TRBV5-1, the J call TRBJ2-1; weak D call: TRBD1 (6 bases). This CDR3 comprises 12 residues. CDR1 and CDR2 (germline): SGHRS, YFSETQ. V was pared by 6 bases and J by 4 bases, with 8 bases between. As DNA, the CDR3 is TGCGCCAGCATGAGGGGGTACAATGAGCAGTTCTTC. Protein: CASMRGYNEQFF. Drawing the rest from reference TRBV5-1 and TRBJ2-1, the complete variable domain is KAGVTQTPRYLIKTRGQQVTLSCSPISGHRSVSWYQQTPGQGLQFLFEYFSETQRNKGNFPGRFSGRQFSNSRSEMNVSTLELGDSALYLCASMRGYNEQFFGPGTRLTVL.

The chain couples TRBV6-5 to TRBJ1-2, with D perhaps matching TRBD1 (5 bases). The CDR3 has 13 amino acids. The V end was cut by 6 bases, the J end by 2 bases, with 10 bases between. Germline V gene sequence: CDR1 MNHEY, CDR2 SVGAGI. Here the CDR3 reads CASRAGQNYGYTF. CDR3 nucleotides: TGTGCCAGCAGGGCCGGACAAAACTATGGCTACACCTTC.

The chain has TRBV30 and TRBJ2-7; D unclear. The V and J ends lost 4 bases and 4 bases respectively, with 8 bases between them. The CDR3 spans 11 residues. CDR1 and CDR2 from the germline V gene are GTSNPN and SVGIG (reference sequence). The CDR3, as DNA: TGTGCCTGGAAGCGTGATTACGAGCAGTACTTC. This sequence encodes CAWKRDYEQYF. The full variable domain, completed using reference TRBV30 and TRBJ2-7, is SQTIHQWPATLVQPVGSPLSLECTVEGTSNPNLYWYRQAAGRGLQLLFYSVGIGQISSEVPQNLSASRPQDRQFILSSKKLLLSDSGFYLCAWKRDYEQYFGPGTRLTVT.

There are a few counts of this clone. In DNA form, the CDR3 reads TGCAGCGTCATCCGGGATACGCAGTATTTT. Protein sequence: CSVIRDTQYF. This chain links TRBV29-1 with TRBJ2-3; D remains ambiguous. Trimming left V 6 bases short and J 6 bases short, with 7 bases between. The length of the CDR3 is 10 residues. Germline V CDR1 and CDR2: SQVTM, ANQGSEA.

This clone has only a few counts. The chain combines TRBV20-1 with TRBJ2-5; D is unclear. The CDR3 has 11 amino acids. The V end lost 3 bases, the J end lost 3 bases, and 5 bases lay between the germline ends. CDR1 and CDR2 (germline): DFQATT, SNEGSKA (reference sequence). The CDR3 sequence is CSASPKETQYF. The CDR3 coding sequence is TGCAGTGCTAGCCCCAAAGAGACCCAGTACTTC.

This rearrangement joins TRBV29-1 to TRBJ1-2; tentative D call: TRBD1 (5 bases). The V gene lost 1 base and the J gene lost 8 bases, with 11 bases spanning the gap. This CDR3 has 12 amino acids. Germline CDR1 is SQVTM and CDR2 is ANQGSEA. The CDR3 DNA follows: TGCAGCGTTGAAGGTCAGGGCGGGGGCTACACCTTC. This sequence encodes CSVEGQGGGYTF.

The chain recombines TRBV15 with TRBJ2-7; D not certain. This CDR3 spans 12 amino acids. V was cut by 1 base and J by 6 bases, with 7 bases left in between. Per the germline V gene, CDR1 is LNHNV and CDR2 is YYDKDF (reference sequence). The CDR3 DNA sequence: TGTGCCACCAGCAGAGGAAACTCCGAGCAGTACTTC. Protein: CATSRGNSEQYF.

This chain joins TRBV2 and TRBJ2-3; D gene unclear. Trimming took off 6 bases at V and 10 bases at J, with 8 bases between the two ends. Germline CDR1 SNHLY, CDR2 FYNNEI. The CDR3 runs 10 residues. CDR3 nucleotide sequence: TGTGCCAGCAGGGAGCTTCCGCAGTATTTT. The encoded protein is CASRELPQYF.

This clone was observed a handful of times. The chain has TRBV2 and TRBJ2-4, with 7 bases aligning to TRBD1. V dropped 4 bases and J dropped 8; count of bases not matched to a gene: 8. Germline V gives CDR1 SNHLY, CDR2 FYNNEI. CDR3 length equals 14 residues. The CDR3 DNA follows: TGTGCCAGCAGTGCAGACAGGGTGAAGTACATTCAGTACTTC. Translation gives CASSADRVKYIQYF.

The J gene is TRBJ2-5, the V gene TRBV28; 11 nucleotides match TRBD2. The germline V gene has CDR1 MDHEN and CDR2 SYDVKM. The CDR3 covers 15 residues. The junction had 7 bases not matched to a gene; V was cut back by 5 bases and J by 5 bases. The CDR3 nucleotides read TGTGCCAGCAGTGTCCGACTAGCGGGGTTGGAGACCCAGTACTTC. Its protein product is CASSVRLAGLETQYF.

CDR3 in DNA: TGTGCCAGCAGCCCAGACAGGGGGCGGAGATACACCTTC. Residues: CASSPDRGRRYTF. The chain couples TRBV11-2 to TRBJ1-2; TRBD1 aligns across 10 bases. This CDR3 has 13 residues. In germline, CDR1 is SGHAT, CDR2 FQNNGV. V trimming: 5 bases; J trimming: 11 bases; junction bases outside the gene matches: 8.

This chain joins TRBV7-9 and TRBJ2-1; D ambiguous. Germline CDR1 reads SEHNR; CDR2 reads FQNEAQ (reference sequence). The CDR3 is 11 amino acids. The V and J ends lost 3 bases and 8 bases respectively, with 5 bases between them. CDR3 sequence: CASSFIHEQFF. The CDR3 DNA reads as TGTGCCAGCAGCTTTATCCATGAGCAGTTCTTC. Together with reference TRBV7-9 and TRBJ2-1, the CDR3 gives the full variable domain: DTGVSQNPRHKITKRGQNVTFRCDPISEHNRLYWYRQTLGQGPEFLTYFQNEAQLEKSRLLSDRFSAERPKGSFSTLEIQRTEQGDSAMYLCASSFIHEQFFGPGTRLTVL.

This sequence joins TRBV6-1 and TRBJ1-5, with TRBD1 matching 8 bases. The length of the CDR3 is 15 residues. Trimming removed 2 bases from V and 4 bases from J; junction bases left unmatched: 4. Germline V gives CDR1 MNHNS, CDR2 SASEGT. The CDR3 protein is CASSEPRQGNQPQHF. The CDR3, as DNA: TGTGCCAGCAGTGAACCAAGACAGGGGAATCAGCCCCAGCATTTT.

V usage is TRBV5-4 and J usage is TRBJ2-3; the D gene is possibly TRBD2 (6 bases). V dropped 2 bases and J dropped 3 bases, with 13 bases sitting between them. The CDR3 has 15 residues. The V gene's germline CDR1 is SGHNT and CDR2 YYREEE (reference sequence). The CDR3 here is CASSFTPEGTDTQYF. The DNA of the CDR3 is TGTGCCAGCAGCTTTACGCCGGAGGGGACAGATACGCAGTATTTT.

The chain uses TRBV4-3 and TRBJ2-5; 8 positions match TRBD2. This CDR3 has 16 residues. Germline V gene data show CDR1 as LGHNA and CDR2 as YSLEER. V lost 4 bases, J lost 0 bases, and 7 bases stayed unmatched. CDR3 protein: CASSPGPGLDQETQYF. In nucleotides, the CDR3 is TGCGCCAGCAGCCCGGGACCGGGACTAGACCAAGAGACCCAGTACTTC.

The V gene is TRBV30, the J gene TRBJ1-5; no reliable D call. CDR1 and CDR2 from the germline V gene are GTSNPN and SVGIG (reference sequence). The CDR3 length is 14 residues. Trimming took off 0 bases at V and 4 bases at J, with 10 bases between the two ends. In DNA, the CDR3 is TGTGCCTGGAGTGTAGTGGGAGGTAATCAGCCCCAGCATTTT. Amino acid sequence: CAWSVVGGNQPQHF.

The chain combines TRBV11-2 with TRBJ2-1; 9 nucleotides line up with TRBD2. The CDR3 is 16 amino acids. The V gene's germline CDR1 is SGHAT and CDR2 FQNNGV. The trim removed 3 bases at V and 9 bases at J, leaving 12 bases unmatched. The CDR3 spells CASSFGMAGGSGEQFF. CDR3 DNA: TGTGCCAGCAGCTTTGGAATGGCGGGGGGGAGCGGTGAGCAGTTCTTC.

This clone came up once. This rearrangement joins TRBV30 to TRBJ1-2, with D possibly TRBD1 on 6 matching bases. Germline CDR1 GTSNPN, CDR2 SVGIG (reference sequence). The CDR3 extends over 13 amino acids. Trimming pared 3 bases from V and 7 bases from J, leaving 15 bases between. The CDR3 spells CAWSNRDGRGYTF. Written as DNA, the CDR3 is TGTGCCTGGAGCAACAGGGACGGACGTGGCTACACCTTC.

This sequence joins TRBV18 and TRBJ1-1; maybe TRBD1 (6 bases). Trimming removed 3 bases at V and 1 base at J, with 12 bases between. Germline lookup yields CDR1 KGHSH and CDR2 LQKENI. The CDR3 has 15 residues. The CDR3 sequence: CASSPQGPRNTEAFF. CDR3 nucleotide sequence: TGTGCCAGCTCACCCCAGGGGCCCAGGAACACTGAAGCTTTCTTT.

This clone was seen only a few times. The gene calls are TRBV5-4 and TRBJ2-7; no clear D gene. The CDR3 is 15 amino acids. The V gene lost 0 bases and the J gene lost 0 bases, with 10 bases spanning the gap. Germline CDR1 SGHNT, CDR2 YYREEE (reference sequence). CDR3 sequence (DNA): TGTGCCAGCAGCTTGGAAGGGTCCCTCTCCTACGAGCAGTACTTC. It encodes CASSLEGSLSYEQYF.

The J gene is TRBJ1-2, the V gene TRBV27, with D possibly matching TRBD1 (5 bases). V was trimmed by 4 bases and J by 5 bases, leaving 14 bases between them. Germline lookup yields CDR1 MNHEY and CDR2 SMNVEV (reference sequence). There are 14 residues in the CDR3. CDR3 region: CASSSQGVGYGYTF. For the CDR3, the DNA is TGTGCCAGCAGTTCGCAGGGTGTAGGGTATGGCTACACCTTC.

CDR3 nucleotides: TGCAGCGTTCGGGGGACCCACGAGCAGTACTTC. This gives the protein CSVRGTHEQYF. The V call is TRBV29-1, the J call TRBJ2-7; weak D call: TRBD2 (6 bases). The ends were cut back, 5 bases at V and 5 bases at J, with 10 bases in the middle. Germline V gene sequence: CDR1 SQVTM, CDR2 ANQGSEA. The CDR3 extends over 11 amino acids.

The chain is built from TRBV21-1 and TRBJ2-4; the table's D call, TRBD1, has no DNA check behind it. TRBV21-1 is given as a pseudogene. The length of the CDR3 is 16 residues. The chain's CDR3 is CASIQILHHAKNIQYF. The CDR3 DNA reads TGTGCCAGCATCCAAATATTACACCATGCCAAAAACATTCAGTACTTC.

The chain is built from TRBV15 and TRBJ1-3; possibly TRBD1 for D (5 bases). This CDR3 has 12 residues. Germline-derived CDR1 and CDR2 are LNHNV and YYDKDF (reference sequence). V was shortened by 6 bases and J by 6 bases, with 9 bases between the two germline ends. In DNA form, the CDR3 reads TGTGCCACCAGGGACATCATAAACACCATATATTTT. Its translation: CATRDIINTIYF.

The CDR3 DNA sequence: TGTGCCTGGAGTGTGGCATCCAATCAGCCCCAGCATTTT. This encodes CAWSVASNQPQHF. V usage is TRBV30 and J usage is TRBJ1-5; D is unresolved. The ends were cut back, 0 bases at V and 3 bases at J, with 6 bases in the middle. The CDR3 is 13 amino acids. Germline V gene lookup returns CDR1 GTSNPN and CDR2 SVGIG (reference sequence). The full variable domain, its missing parts supplied by reference TRBV30 and TRBJ1-5, is SQTIHQWPATLVQPVGSPLSLECTVEGTSNPNLYWYRQAAGRGLQLLFYSVGIGQISSEVPQNLSASRPQDRQFILSSKKLLLSDSGFYLCAWSVASNQPQHFGDGTRLSIL.

A note on this clone: Distinct nucleotide sequences in the sample also encode this CDR3. This chain connects TRBV29-1 to TRBJ2-2, with no clear D. CDR1 is SQVTM, CDR2 ANQGSEA, per germline. This CDR3 contains 10 residues. Trimming took off 4 bases at V and 5 bases at J, with 2 bases between the two ends. DNA of the CDR3: TGCAGCGTTGGTACCGGGGAGCTGTTTTTT. Amino acid sequence: CSVGTGELFF.